This T cell receptor beta chain was documented in a study of beta chain features in type 1 diabetes. Looking at the study overall: The samples had 100 million to 140 million sorted cells examined in all. Findings and caveats of the study: Junctions at VDJ sites from type 1 diabetes patients had fewer insertions and more deletions.

Worth noting for this clone: Its target is unknown.

The V segment lost 8 bases and the J segment 3 bases; nucleotides outside the gene matches: 5. This CDR3 is 13 amino acids long. From germline, CDR1 is MNHEY and CDR2 SMNVEV (reference sequence). The entirety of the isolated RNA underwent reverse transcription, so expressed TCRB transcripts were sequenced. Assay used: immunoSEQ multiplex PCR; TCRdb lists only in-frame clones, some missing. The table shows some 150,000 clones, with about 10% occurring only once. The clonotype comes from a young man in good health. Sequencing was carried out using naive CD4+ T cells from blood. The chain joins TRBV27 to TRBJ2-5, with 8 bases fitting TRBD2. DNA for the CDR3: TGTGCCAGCCCCCCCGGGGGGGAAGAGACCCAGTACTTC. The encoded protein is CASPPGGEETQYF.